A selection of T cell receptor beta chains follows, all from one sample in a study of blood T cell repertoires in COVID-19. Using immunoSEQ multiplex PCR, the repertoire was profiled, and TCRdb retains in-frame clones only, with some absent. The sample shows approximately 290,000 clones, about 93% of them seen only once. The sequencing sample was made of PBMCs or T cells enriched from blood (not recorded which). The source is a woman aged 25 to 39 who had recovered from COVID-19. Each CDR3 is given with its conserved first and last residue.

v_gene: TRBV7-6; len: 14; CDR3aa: CASSLGQLSNQQFF
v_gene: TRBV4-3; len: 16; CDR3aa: CASSPDSGTINNEQYF
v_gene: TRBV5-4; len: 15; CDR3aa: CASSLVGTVTDTQYF
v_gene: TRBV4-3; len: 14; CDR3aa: CASSQDARLGEQYF
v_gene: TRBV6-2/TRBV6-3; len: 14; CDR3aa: CASSYGSLGNTIYF
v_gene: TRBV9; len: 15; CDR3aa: CASSVGQSVNTEAFF
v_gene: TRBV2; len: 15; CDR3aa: CASSEVGQEYNEQFF
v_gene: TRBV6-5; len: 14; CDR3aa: CASSIRESYNEQFF
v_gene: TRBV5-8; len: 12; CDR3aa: CASRNRAGELFF
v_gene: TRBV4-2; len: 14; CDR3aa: CASSQDGLAKAQFF
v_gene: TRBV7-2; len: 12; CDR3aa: CASSAVLETQYF
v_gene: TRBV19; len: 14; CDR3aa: CASSMAVSGNTIYF
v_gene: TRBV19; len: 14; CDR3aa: CASSIATTNEKLFF
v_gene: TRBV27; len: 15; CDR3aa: CASALSGSSYNEQFF
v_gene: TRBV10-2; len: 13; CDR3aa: CAIGRTGDTEAFF
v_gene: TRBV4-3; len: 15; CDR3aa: CASSQEVGGIHEQFF
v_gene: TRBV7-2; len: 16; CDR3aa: CASSLWSGIDNSPLHF
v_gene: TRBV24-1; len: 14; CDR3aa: CATSESDRPYEQYF
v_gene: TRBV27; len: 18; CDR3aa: CASSLSGIPASGQETQYF
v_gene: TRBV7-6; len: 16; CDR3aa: CASSPRDFSSTDTQYF
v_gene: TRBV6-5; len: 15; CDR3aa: CASSSLAGGLYEQYF
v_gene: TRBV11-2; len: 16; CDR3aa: CASSSPIQGADTEAFF
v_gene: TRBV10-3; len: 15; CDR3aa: CAISEGQGSSYEQYF
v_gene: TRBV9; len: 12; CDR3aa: CASSKGGTEAFF
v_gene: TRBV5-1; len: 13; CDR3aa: CASSLDSSGELFF
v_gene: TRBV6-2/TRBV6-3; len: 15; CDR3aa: CASSYPGQGQETQYF
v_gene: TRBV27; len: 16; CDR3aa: CASNGGPGAVDTEAFF
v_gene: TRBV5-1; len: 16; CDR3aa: CASRGQVARENTEAFF
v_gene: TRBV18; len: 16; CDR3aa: CASAPTSGTGSYGYTF
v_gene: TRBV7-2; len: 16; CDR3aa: CASSLPTGRSTGELFF
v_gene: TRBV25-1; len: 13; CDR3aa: CASSASGSYEQYF
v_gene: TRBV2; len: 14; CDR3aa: CASSRTGDHQPQHF
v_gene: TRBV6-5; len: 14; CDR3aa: CASMERPGGYEQYF
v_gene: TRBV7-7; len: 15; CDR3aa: CASSPVTGAMETQYF
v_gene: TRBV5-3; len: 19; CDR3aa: CARSLTTTGTGGCNQPQHF
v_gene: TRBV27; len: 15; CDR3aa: CASSPGTSGTNEQFF
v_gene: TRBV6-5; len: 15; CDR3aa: CASSYTGQLNTEAFF
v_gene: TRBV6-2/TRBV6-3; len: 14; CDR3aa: CASSADRGGYEQYF
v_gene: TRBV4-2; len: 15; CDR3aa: CASSQAGKPDTEAFF
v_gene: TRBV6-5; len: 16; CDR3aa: CASSYSMFGGSYEQYF
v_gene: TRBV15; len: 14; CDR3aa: CATSRDRDQETQYF
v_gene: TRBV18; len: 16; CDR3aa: CASSPTAGTGSYEQYF
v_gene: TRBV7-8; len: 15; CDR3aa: CASSLGTSSYNEQFF
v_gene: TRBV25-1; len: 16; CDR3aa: CASRDEGGSSYNEQFF
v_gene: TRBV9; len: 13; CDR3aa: CASLHPGGHGYTF